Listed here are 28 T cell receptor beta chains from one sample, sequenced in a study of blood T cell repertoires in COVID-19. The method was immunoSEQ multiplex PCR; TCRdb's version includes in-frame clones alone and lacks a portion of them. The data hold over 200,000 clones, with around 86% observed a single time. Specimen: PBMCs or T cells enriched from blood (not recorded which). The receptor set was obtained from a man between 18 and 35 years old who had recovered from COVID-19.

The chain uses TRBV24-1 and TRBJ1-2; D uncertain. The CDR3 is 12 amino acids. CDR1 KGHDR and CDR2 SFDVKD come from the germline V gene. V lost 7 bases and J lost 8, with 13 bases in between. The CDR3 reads CATSSSAGGYTF. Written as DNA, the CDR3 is TGTGCCACCAGCAGCAGTGCCGGGGGCTACACCTTC.

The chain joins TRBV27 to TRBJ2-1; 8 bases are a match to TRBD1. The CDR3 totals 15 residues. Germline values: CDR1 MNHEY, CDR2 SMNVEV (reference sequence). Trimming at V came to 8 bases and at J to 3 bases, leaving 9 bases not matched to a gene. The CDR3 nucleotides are TGTGCCAGCGCGTCCGGGACAGGTAACTACAATGAGCAGTTCTTC. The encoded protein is CASASGTGNYNEQFF.

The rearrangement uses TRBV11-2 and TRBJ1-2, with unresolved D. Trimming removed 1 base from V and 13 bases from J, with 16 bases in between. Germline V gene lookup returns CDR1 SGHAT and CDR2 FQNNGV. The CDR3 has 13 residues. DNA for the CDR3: TGTGCCAGCAGCTTAGGAGGTTTAGGACTGGGCACCTTC. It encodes CASSLGGLGLGTF.

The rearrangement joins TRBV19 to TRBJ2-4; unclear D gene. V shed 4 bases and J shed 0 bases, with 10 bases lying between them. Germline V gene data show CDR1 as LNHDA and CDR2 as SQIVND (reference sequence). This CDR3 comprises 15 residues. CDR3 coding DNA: TGTGCCAGTAGTACCACACCGATAGCCAAAAACATTCAGTACTTC. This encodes CASSTTPIAKNIQYF.

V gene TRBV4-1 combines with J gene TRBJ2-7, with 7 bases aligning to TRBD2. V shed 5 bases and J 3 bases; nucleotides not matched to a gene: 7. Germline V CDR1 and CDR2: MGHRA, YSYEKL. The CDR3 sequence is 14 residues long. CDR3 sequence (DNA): TGCGCCAGCAGCGGCGCGGGGGAAAGCTACGAGCAGTACTTC. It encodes CASSGAGESYEQYF.

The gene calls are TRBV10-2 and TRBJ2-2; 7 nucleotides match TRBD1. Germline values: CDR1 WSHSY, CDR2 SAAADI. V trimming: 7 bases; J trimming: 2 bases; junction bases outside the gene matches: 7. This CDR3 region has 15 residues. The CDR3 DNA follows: TGCGCCAGCAAGATCGGGACAGACAACACCGGGGAGCTGTTTTTT. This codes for CASKIGTDNTGELFF.

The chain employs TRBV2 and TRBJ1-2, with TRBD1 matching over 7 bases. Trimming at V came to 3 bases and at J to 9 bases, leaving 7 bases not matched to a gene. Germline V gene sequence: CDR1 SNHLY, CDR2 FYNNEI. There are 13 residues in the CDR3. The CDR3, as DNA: TGTGCCAGCAGTGAGGGGACAGCGAACCGCTACACCTTC. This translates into CASSEGTANRYTF.

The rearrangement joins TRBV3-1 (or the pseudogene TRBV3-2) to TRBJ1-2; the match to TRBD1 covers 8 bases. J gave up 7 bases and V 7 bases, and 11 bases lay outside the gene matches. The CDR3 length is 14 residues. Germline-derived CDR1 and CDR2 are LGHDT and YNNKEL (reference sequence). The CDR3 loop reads CASTTSGTGGGYTF. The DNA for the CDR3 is TGTGCCAGCACCACTTCCGGGACAGGAGGTGGCTACACCTTC.

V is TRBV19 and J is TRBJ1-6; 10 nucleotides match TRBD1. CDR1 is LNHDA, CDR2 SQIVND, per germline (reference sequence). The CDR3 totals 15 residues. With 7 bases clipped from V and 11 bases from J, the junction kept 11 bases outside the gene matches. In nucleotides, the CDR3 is TGTGCCAGTAAAAAGGACAGGGGGGATTTGGCACCCCTCCACTTT. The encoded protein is CASKKDRGDLAPLHF.

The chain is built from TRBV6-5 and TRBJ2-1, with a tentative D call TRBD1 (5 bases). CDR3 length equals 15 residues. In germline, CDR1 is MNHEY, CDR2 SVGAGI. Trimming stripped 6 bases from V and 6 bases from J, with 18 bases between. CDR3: CASSLSWGELNEQFF. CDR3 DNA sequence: TGTGCCAGCAGCCTTTCGTGGGGCGAACTCAATGAGCAGTTCTTC.

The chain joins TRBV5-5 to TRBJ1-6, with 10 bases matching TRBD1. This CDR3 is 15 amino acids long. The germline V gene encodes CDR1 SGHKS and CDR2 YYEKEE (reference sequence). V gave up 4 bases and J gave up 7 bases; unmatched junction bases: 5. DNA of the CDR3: TGTGCCAGCAGCAGGCCGGGACAGGGGAATTCACCCCTCCACTTT. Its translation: CASSRPGQGNSPLHF.

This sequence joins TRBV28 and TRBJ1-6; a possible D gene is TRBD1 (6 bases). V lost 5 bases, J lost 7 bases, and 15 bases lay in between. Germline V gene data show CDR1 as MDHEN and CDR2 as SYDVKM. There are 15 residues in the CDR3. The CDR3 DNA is TGTGCCAGCAGTGCCAAGGGGGACAACAATTCACCCCTCCACTTT. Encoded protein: CASSAKGDNNSPLHF.

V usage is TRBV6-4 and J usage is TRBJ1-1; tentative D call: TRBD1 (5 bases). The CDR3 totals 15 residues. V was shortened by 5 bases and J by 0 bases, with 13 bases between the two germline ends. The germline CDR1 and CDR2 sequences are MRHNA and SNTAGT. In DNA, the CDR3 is TGTGCCAGCAGTAAGAGCACAGGAATGAACACTGAAGCTTTCTTT. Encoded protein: CASSKSTGMNTEAFF.

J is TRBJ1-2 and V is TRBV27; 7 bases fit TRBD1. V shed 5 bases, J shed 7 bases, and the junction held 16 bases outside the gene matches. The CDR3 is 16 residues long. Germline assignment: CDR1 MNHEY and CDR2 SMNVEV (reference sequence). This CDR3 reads CASSTLGGRGPPGYTF. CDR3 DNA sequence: TGTGCCAGCAGTACTCTCGGGGGAAGGGGGCCCCCTGGCTACACCTTC.

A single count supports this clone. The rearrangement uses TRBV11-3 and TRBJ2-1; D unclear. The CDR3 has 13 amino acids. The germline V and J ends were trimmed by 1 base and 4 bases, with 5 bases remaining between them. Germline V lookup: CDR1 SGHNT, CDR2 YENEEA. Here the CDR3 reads CASSLGSYNEQFF. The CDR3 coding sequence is TGTGCCAGCAGCTTAGGGAGTTACAATGAGCAGTTCTTC.

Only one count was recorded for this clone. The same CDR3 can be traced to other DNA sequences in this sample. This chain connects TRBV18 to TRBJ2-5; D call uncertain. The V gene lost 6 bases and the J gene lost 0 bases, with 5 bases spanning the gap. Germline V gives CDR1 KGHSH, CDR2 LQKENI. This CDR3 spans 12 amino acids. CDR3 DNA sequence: TGTGCCAGCTCCCGGGACCAAGAGACCCAGTACTTC. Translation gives CASSRDQETQYF.

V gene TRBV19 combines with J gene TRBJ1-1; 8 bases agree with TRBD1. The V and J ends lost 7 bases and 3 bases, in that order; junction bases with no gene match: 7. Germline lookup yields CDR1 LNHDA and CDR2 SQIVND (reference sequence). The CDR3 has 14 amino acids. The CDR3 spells CASTSTGEHTEAFF. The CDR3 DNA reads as TGTGCCAGTACCTCGACAGGGGAGCACACTGAAGCTTTCTTT.

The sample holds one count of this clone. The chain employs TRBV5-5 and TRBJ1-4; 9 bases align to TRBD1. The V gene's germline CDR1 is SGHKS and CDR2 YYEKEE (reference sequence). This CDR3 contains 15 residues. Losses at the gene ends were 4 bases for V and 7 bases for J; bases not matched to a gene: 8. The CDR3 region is CASSPDGQGIEKLFF. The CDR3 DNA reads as TGTGCCAGCAGCCCTGATGGACAGGGGATTGAAAAACTGTTTTTT.

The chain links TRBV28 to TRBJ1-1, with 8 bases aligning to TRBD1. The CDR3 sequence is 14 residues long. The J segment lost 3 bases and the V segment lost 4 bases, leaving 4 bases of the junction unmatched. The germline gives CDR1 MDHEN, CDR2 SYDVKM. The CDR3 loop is CASSSQGADTEAFF. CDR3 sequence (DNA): TGTGCCAGCAGTTCCCAGGGGGCGGACACTGAAGCTTTCTTT.

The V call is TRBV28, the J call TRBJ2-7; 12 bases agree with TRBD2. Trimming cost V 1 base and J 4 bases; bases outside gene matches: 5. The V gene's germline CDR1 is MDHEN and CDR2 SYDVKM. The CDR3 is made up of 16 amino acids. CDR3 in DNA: TGTGCCAGCAGTTTATCAGGAACTAGCGGGAGGTACGAGCAGTACTTC. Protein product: CASSLSGTSGRYEQYF. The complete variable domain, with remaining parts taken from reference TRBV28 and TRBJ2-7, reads DVKVTQSSRYLVKRTGEKVFLECVQDMDHENMFWYRQDPGLGLRLIYFSYDVKMKEKGDIPEGYSVSREKKERFSLILESASTNQTSMYLCASSLSGTSGRYEQYFGPGTRLTVT.

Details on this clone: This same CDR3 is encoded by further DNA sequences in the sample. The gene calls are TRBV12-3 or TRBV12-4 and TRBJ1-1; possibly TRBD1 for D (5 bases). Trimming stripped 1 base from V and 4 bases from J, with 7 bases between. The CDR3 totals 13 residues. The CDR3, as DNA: TGTGCCAGCAGTTTAGGCCAGGGCACTGAAGCTTTCTTT. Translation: CASSLGQGTEAFF.

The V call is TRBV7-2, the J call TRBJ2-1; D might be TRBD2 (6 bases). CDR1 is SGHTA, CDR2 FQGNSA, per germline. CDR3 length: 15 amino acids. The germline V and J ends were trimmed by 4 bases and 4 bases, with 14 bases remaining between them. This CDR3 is CASSSTRGLYNEQFF. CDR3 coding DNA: TGTGCCAGCAGCTCGACTAGAGGATTATACAATGAGCAGTTCTTC. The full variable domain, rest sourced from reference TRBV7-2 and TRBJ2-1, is GAGVSQSPSNKVTEKGKDVELRCDPISGHTALYWYRQSLGQGLEFLIYFQGNSAPDKSGLPSDRFSAERTGGSVSTLTIQRTQQEDSAVYLCASSSTRGLYNEQFFGPGTRLTVL.

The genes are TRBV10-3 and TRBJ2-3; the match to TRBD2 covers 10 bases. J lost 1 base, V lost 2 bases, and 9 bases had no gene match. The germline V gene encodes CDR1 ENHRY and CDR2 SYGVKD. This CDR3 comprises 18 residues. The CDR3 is CAISEAPPSGSRTDTQYF. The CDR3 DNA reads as TGTGCCATCAGTGAGGCGCCCCCTAGCGGGAGTCGCACAGATACGCAGTATTTT.

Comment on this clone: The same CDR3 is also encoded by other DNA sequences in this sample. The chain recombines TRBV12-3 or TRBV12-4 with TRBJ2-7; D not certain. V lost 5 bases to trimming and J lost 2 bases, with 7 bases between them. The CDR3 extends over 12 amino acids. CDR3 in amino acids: CASSPDTYEQYF. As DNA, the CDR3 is TGTGCCAGCAGTCCTGACACCTACGAGCAGTACTTC.

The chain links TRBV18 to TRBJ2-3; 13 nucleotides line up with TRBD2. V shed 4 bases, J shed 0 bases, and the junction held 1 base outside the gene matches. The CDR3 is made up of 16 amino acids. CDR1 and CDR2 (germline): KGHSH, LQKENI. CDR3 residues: CASSRTSGRSTDTQYF. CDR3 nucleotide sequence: TGTGCCAGCTCACGGACTAGCGGGAGAAGCACAGATACGCAGTATTTT.

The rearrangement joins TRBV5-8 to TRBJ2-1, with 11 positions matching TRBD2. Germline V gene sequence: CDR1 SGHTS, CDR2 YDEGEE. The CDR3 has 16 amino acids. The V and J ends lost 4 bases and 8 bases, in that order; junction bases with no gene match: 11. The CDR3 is CASSTGVAGGSDEQFF. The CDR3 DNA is TGTGCCAGCAGCACTGGGGTAGCGGGAGGGTCCGATGAGCAGTTCTTC.

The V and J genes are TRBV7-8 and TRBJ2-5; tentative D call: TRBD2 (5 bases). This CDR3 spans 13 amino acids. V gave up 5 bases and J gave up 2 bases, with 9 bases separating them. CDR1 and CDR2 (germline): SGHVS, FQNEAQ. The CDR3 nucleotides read TGTGCCAGCAGCCTAAGGAGGCAAGAGACCCAGTACTTC. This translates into CASSLRRQETQYF.

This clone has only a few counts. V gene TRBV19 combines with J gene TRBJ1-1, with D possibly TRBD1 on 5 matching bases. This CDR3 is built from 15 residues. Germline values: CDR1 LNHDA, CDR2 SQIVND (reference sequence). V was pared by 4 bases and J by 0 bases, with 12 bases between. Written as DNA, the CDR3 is TGTGCCAGTAGTAGCATTGACAGCATGAACACTGAAGCTTTCTTT. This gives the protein CASSSIDSMNTEAFF.